This T cell receptor beta chain came from a study of technical replicates of blood from several donors. Sequencing used immunoSEQ multiplex PCR; TCRdb keeps in-frame clones, though not all of them. The sample contains approximately 100,000 clones, 96% of which appear only once. V shed 6 bases and J shed 7 bases, with 13 bases lying between them. The V gene's germline CDR1 is MNHNS and CDR2 SASEGT. The CDR3 is 14 amino acids. This clonotype was sampled from a human donor in good health. The sequencing input was T cells isolated from PBMCs. The genes are TRBV6-1 and TRBJ1-6, with D unresolved. CDR3 bases: TGTGCCAGCAGGGAGGGATCCGAGAATTCACCCCTCCACTTT. Its translation: CASREGSENSPLHF.